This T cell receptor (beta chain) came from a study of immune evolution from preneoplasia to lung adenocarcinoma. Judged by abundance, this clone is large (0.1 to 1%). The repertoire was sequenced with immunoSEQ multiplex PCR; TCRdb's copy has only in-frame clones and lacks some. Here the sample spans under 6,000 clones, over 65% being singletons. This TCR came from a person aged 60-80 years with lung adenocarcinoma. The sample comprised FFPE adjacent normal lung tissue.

The CDR3 DNA follows: TGCGCCAGCAGCCAAGAGGTGCAGGGGGCGCCCACCTACGAGCAGTACTTC. This translates into CASSQEVQGAPTYEQYF. The chain links TRBV4-1 to TRBJ2-7; 8 bases match TRBD1. J was trimmed by 2 bases and V by 0 bases; bases with no gene match: 9. Germline lookup yields CDR1 MGHRA and CDR2 YSYEKL. This CDR3 contains 17 residues.